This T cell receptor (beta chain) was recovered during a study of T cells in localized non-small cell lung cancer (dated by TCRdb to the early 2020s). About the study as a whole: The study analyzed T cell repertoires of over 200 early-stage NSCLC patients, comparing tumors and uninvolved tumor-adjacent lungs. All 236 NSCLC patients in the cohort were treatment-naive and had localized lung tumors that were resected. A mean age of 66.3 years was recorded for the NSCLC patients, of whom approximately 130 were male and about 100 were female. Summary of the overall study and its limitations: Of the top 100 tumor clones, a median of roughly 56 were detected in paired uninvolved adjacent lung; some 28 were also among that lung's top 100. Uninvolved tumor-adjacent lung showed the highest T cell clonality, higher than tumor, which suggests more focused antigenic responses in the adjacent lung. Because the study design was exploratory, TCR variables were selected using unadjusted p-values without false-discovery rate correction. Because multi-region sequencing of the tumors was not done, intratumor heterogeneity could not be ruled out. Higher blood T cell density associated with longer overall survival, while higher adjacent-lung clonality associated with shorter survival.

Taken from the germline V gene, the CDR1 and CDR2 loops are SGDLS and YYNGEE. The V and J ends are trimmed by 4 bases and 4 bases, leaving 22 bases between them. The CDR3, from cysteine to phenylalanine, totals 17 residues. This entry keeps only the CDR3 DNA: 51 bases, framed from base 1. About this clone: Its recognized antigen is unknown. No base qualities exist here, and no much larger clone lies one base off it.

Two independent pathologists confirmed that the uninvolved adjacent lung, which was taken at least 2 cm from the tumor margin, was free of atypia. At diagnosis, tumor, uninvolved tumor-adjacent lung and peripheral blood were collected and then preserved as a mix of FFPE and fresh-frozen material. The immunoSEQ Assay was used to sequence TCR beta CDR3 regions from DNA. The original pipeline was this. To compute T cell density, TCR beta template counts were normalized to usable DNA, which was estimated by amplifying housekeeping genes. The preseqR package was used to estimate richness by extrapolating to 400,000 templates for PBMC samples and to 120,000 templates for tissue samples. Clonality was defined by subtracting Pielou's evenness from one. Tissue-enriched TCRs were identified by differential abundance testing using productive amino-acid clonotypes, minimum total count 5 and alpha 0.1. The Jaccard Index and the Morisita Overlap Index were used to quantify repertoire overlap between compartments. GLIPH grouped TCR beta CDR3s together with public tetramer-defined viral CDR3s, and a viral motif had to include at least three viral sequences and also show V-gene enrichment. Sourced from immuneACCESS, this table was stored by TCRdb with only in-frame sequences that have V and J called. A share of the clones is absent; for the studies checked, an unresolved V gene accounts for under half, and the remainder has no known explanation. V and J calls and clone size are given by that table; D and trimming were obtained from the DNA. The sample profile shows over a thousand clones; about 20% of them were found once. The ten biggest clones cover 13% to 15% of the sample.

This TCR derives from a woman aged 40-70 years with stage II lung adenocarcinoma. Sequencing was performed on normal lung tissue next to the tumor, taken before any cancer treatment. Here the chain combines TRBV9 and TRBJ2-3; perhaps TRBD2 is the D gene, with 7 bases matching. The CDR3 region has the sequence CASSFGGGALGPDTQYF. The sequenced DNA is TGTGCCAGCAGCTTTGGTGGGGGGGCCCTCGGGCCAGATACGCAGTATTTT.